This record concerns one TCR beta chain sequence. What it binds is unknown. PCR was performed using 60 Vbeta and 13 Jbeta primers. Sequencing used immunoSEQ multiplex PCR; TCRdb keeps in-frame clones, though not all of them. Of 250,000 to 350,000 clones listed, 75% to 90% were seen once; the top ten hold 3.5% to 4%. The sample originates from a study of cytomegalovirus exposure and HLA in healthy donors. General study points: Evidence from a later analysis indicated that most CMV-associated TCR beta chains looked HLA-restricted.

The CDR3 length is 15 residues. V dropped 5 bases and J dropped 6 bases, with 19 bases sitting between them. Germline V gene lookup returns CDR1 SGHTA and CDR2 FQGNSA. This sequence originates from a man aged 35 to 55 in good health and CMV-seropositive. Source material: PBMCs. The chain employs TRBV7-2 and TRBJ1-1; a possible D gene is TRBD1 (5 bases). In DNA, the CDR3 is TGTGCCAGCAGCCCTGTGGGGGGGGACGTCGCTGAAGCTTTCTTT. Amino acid sequence: CASSPVGGDVAEAFF.